The rows below give T cell receptor beta chains drawn from one sample of a study of T-cell memory formation after mild COVID-19. TCRdb used MiXCR to reprocess the 5' RACE reads, holding one entry per CDR3 protein. The table has 200,000 to 300,000 distinct CDR3 sequences, 16% seen once; the top ten hold 22%. What was sequenced was PBMCs or a T cell subset sorted from them (not recorded which). These receptors all come from a man between 18 and 35 years old who had mild COVID-19 (a few samples of this study predate the infection). Cell type and time point are not known. Both conserved end residues are trimmed from each CDR3. Each record gives: V gene, J gene, clone size, D gene, CDR3 protein. D genes are given only for firm matches. Where a row states a size, it is once, few, many or the class of an expanded clone; other rows omit it.

>TRBV5-1|TRBJ2-7|few|TRBD2
ASSFAGGAYEQY
>TRBV15|TRBJ1-6|-|TRBD1
ATSRVTGANSPLH
>TRBV4-3|TRBJ1-5|-|TRBD1
ASSQGADQPQH
>TRBV7-2|TRBJ2-3|few|-
ASSLGLASTQY
>TRBV15|TRBJ1-4|-|-
ATSRTVSGEKLF
>TRBV11-2|TRBJ2-7|few|-
ASGLSGGFSYEQY
>TRBV6-2/TRBV6-3|TRBJ2-3|-|TRBD1
ASTKWQGADTQY
>TRBV5-1|TRBJ1-4|few|-
ASSPDVGFGEKLF
>TRBV20-1|TRBJ2-3|few|-
SAPVGFGNTQY
>TRBV5-1|TRBJ2-5|few|TRBD1
ASSYPGGAETQY
>TRBV10-3|TRBJ1-5|few|-
ATNGAESQPQH
>TRBV5-4|TRBJ1-4|few|-
ASSEMGTGEKLF
>TRBV5-1|TRBJ2-3|-|TRBD2
ASSTIAGESTDTQY
>TRBV6-5|TRBJ2-2|many|-
ASNRLYNTGELF
>TRBV27|TRBJ2-1|-|-
ASSTRAAGANEQF
>TRBV5-1|TRBJ2-3|-|-
ASNTGVSTDTQY
>TRBV6-2/TRBV6-3|TRBJ2-3|few|-
ASSIPADTQY
>TRBV4-3|TRBJ2-3|-|TRBD2
ASSQDRAGVLNTDTQY
>TRBV5-1|TRBJ2-2|few|-
ASSLGWGNTGELF
>TRBV12-3/TRBV12-4|TRBJ2-1|-|TRBD1
ASSSGQGEKF
>TRBV6-5|TRBJ2-3|-|-
ASKNRARGVDTQY